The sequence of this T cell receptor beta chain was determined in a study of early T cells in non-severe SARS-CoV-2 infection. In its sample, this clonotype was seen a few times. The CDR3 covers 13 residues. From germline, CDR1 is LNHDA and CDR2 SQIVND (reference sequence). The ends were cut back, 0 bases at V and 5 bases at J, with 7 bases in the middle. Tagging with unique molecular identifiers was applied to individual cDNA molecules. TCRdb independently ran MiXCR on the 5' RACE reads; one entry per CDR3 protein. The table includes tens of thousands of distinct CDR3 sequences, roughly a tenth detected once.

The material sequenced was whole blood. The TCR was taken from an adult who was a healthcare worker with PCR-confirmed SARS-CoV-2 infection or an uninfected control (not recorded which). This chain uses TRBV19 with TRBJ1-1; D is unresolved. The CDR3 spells CASSIERGTEAFF. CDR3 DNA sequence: TGTGCCAGTAGTATAGAAAGAGGAACTGAAGCTTTCTTT.